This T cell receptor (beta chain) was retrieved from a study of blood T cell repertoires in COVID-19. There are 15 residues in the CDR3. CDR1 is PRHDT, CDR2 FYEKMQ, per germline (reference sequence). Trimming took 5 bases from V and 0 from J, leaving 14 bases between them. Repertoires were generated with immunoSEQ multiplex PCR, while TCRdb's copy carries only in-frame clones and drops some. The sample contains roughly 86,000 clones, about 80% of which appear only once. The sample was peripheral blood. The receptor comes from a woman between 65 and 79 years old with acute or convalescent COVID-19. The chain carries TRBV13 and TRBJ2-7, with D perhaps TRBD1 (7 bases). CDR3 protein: CASSQGGLSSYEQYF. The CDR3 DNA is TGTGCCAGCAGCCAGGGGGGACTGAGCTCCTACGAGCAGTACTTC.